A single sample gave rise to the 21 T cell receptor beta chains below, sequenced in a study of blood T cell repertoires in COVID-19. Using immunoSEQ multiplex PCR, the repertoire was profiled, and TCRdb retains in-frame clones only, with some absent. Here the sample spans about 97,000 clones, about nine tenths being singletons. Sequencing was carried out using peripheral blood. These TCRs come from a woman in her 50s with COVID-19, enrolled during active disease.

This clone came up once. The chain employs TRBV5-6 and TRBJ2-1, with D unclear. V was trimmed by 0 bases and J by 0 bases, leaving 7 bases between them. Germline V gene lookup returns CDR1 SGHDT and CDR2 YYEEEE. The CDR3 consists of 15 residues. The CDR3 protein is CASSLDSLSYNEQFF. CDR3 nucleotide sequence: TGTGCCAGCAGCTTGGACAGCCTCTCCTACAATGAGCAGTTCTTC. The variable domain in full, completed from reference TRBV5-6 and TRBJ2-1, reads DAGVTQSPTHLIKTRGQQVTLRCSPKSGHDTVSWYQQALGQGPQFIFQYYEEEERQRGNFPDRFSGHQFPNYSSELNVNALLLGDSALYLCASSLDSLSYNEQFFGPGTRLTVL.

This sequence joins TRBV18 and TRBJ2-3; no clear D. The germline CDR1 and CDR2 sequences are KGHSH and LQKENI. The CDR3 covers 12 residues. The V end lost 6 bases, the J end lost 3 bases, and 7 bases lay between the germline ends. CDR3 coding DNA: TGTGCCAGCTCGGCTTATACAGATACGCAGTATTTT. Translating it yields CASSAYTDTQYF.

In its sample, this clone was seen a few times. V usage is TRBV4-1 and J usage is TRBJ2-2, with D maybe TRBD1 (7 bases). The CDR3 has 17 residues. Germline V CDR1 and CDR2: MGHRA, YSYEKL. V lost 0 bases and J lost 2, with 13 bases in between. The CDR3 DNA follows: TGCGCCAGCAGCCAAGATGGAGGGGGCTTTAACACCGGGGAGCTGTTTTTT. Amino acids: CASSQDGGGFNTGELFF.

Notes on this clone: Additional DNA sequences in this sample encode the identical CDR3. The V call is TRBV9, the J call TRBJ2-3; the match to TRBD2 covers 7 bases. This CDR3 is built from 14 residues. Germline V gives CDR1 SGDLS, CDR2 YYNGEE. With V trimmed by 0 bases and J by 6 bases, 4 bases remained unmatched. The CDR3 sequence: CASSVVSGADTQYF. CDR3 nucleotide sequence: TGTGCCAGCAGCGTAGTCAGCGGGGCGGATACGCAGTATTTT.

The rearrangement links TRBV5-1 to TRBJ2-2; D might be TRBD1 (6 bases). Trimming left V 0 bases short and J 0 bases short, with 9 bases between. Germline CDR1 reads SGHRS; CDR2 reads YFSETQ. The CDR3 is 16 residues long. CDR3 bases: TGCGCCAGCAGCTTGGGACAGGTCGCGAACACCGGGGAGCTGTTTTTT. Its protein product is CASSLGQVANTGELFF.

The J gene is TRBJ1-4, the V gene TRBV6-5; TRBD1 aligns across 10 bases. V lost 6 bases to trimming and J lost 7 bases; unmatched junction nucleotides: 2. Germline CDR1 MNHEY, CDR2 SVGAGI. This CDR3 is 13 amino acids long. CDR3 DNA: TGTGCCAGCAGGACAGGGGGCAGTGAAAAACTGTTTTTT. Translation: CASRTGGSEKLFF.

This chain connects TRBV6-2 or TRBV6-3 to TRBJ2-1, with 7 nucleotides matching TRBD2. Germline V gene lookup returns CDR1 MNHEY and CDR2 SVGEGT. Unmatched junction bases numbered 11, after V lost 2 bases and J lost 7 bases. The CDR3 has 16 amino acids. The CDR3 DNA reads TGTGCCAGCAGTTACCTTTTCGGACTAGGTGAAAATGAGCAGTTCTTC. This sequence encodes CASSYLFGLGENEQFF.

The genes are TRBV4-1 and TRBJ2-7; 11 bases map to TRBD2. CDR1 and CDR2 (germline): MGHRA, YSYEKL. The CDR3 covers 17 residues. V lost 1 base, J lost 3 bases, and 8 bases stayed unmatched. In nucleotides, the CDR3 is TGCGCCAGCAGCCAAGTCGAACTAGCGGGGGTGAACTACGAGCAGTACTTC. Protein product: CASSQVELAGVNYEQYF.

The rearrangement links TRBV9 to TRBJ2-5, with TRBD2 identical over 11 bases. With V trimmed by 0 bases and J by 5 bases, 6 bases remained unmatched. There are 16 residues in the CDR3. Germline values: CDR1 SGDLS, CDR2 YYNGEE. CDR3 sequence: CASSVGSGGAYETQYF. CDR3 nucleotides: TGTGCCAGCAGCGTAGGTAGCGGGGGGGCCTATGAGACCCAGTACTTC. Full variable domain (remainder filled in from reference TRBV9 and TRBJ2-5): DSGVTQTPKHLITATGQRVTLRCSPRSGDLSVYWYQQSLDQGLQFLIQYYNGEERAKGNILERFSAQQFPDLHSELNLSSLELGDSALYFCASSVGSGGAYETQYFGPGTRLLVL.

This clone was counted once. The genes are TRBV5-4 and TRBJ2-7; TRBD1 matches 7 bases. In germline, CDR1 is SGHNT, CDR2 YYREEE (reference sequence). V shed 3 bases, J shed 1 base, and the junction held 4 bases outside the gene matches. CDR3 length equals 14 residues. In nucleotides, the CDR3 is TGTGCCAGCAGCTCTTCAGGGGGATCCTACGAGCAGTACTTC. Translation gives CASSSSGGSYEQYF.

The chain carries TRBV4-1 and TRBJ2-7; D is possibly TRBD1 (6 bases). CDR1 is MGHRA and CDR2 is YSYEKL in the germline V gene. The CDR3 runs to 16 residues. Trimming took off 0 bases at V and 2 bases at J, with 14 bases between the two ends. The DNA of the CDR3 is TGCGCCAGCAGCCAAGATCTGGCAGGGGCCCCCTACGAGCAGTACTTC. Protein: CASSQDLAGAPYEQYF.

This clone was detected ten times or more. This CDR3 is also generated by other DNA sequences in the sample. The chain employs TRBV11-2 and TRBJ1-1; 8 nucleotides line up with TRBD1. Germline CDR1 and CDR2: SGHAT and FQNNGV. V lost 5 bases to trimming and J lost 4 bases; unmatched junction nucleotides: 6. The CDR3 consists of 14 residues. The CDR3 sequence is CASSPGQGSTEAFF. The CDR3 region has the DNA TGTGCCAGCAGCCCTGGACAGGGAAGCACTGAAGCTTTCTTT.

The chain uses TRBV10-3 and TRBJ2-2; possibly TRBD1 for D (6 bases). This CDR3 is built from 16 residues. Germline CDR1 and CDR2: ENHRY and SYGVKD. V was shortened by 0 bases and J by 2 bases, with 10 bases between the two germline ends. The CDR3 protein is CAISESTGHNTGELFF. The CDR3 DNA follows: TGTGCCATCAGTGAGTCTACAGGGCACAACACCGGGGAGCTGTTTTTT.

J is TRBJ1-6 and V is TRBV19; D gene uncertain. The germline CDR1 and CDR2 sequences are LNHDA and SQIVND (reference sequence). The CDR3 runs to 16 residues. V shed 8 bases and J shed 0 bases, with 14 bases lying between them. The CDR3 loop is CASHGGLSSYNSPLHF. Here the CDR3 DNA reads TGTGCCAGTCACGGAGGGCTGAGCTCCTATAATTCACCCCTCCACTTT.

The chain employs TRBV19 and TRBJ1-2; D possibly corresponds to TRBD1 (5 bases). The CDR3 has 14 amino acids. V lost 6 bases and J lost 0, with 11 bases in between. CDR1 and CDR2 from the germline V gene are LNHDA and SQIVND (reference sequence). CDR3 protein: CASSDGGANYGYTF. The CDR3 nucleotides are TGTGCCAGTAGCGACGGGGGAGCTAACTATGGCTACACCTTC.

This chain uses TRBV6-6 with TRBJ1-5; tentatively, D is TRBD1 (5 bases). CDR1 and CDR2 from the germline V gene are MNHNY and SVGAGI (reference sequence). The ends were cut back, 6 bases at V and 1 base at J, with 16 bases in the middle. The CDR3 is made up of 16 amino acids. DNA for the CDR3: TGTGCCAGCAGGAGTCTGGGGGGAAGCAGCAATCAGCCCCAGCATTTT. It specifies CASRSLGGSSNQPQHF.

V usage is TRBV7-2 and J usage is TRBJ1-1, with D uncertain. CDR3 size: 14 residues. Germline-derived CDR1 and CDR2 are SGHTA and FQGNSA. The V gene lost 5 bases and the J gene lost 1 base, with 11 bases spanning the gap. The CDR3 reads CASSPRAGNTEAFF. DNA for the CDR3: TGTGCCAGCAGCCCCCGAGCTGGGAACACTGAAGCTTTCTTT.

In DNA, the CDR3 is TGTGCCAGCAGCAATGACAGGGAATTGTATTCACCCCTCCACTTT. Protein product: CASSNDRELYSPLHF. This chain links TRBV5-5 with TRBJ1-6; TRBD1 aligns across 7 bases. Germline V CDR1 and CDR2: SGHKS, YYEKEE (reference sequence). Trimming at V came to 4 bases and at J to 8 bases, leaving 9 bases not matched to a gene. The CDR3 has 15 amino acids.

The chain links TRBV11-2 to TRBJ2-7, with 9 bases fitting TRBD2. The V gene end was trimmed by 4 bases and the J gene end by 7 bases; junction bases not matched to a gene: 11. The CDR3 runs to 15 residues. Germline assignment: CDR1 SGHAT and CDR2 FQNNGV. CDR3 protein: CASSSLSGGLGEQYF. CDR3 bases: TGTGCCAGCAGCTCCCTTAGCGGGGGACTCGGGGAGCAGTACTTC.

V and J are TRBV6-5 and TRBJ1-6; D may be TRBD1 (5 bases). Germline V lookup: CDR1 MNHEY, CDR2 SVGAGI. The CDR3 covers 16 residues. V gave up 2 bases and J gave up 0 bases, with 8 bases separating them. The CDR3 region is CASSYGGNSYNSPLHF. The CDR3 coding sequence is TGTGCCAGCAGTTACGGGGGGAACTCCTATAATTCACCCCTCCACTTT.

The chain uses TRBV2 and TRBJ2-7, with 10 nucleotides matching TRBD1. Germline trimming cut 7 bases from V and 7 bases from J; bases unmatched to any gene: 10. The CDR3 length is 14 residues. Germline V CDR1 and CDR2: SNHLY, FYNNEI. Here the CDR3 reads CASNPGTGAGEQYF. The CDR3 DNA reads TGTGCCAGCAACCCCGGGACAGGGGCAGGGGAGCAGTACTTC.